This T cell receptor beta chain derives from a study of T cells in Graves' hyperthyroidism and ophthalmopathy (dated by TCRdb to about 2019). About the study as a whole: Peripheral blood samples were taken at initial diagnosis, before any treatment was given. The approximately 98 discovery patients were randomly divided into training and test sets at a 7:3 ratio. An independent validation cohort of around 20 hyperthyroidism patients and approximately 15 patients who later progressed to ophthalmopathy tested prospective prediction of ophthalmopathy. After blood sampling, hyperthyroidism patients were treated with methimazole at a starting dose of 30 mg daily, and ophthalmopathy patients were treated with high-dose intravenous methylprednisolone. To identify TCR V-J signatures that set the groups apart, the researchers used a discovery cohort of 100 patients, made up of 40 to 45 with Graves' ophthalmopathy and approximately 57 with stable Graves' hyperthyroidism. TCR Vbeta CDR3 sequencing of roughly 140 peripheral blood samples (43 ophthalmopathy, 70 to 85 hyperthyroidism and some 17 progressor patients) is reported in the paper. In addition, the study compared T-cell repertoires in thyroid tissue and in blood from roughly six Graves' hyperthyroidism patients.

In its sample, this clonotype was seen many times. It has no known antigen specificity. Nothing much larger sits one base from this clone, and base qualities are not available. Hyperthyroidism patients were newly diagnosed, with disease duration under 2 months, and aged 18 to 65 years. Any patient with an uncontrolled infection, another autoimmune disease, pregnancy or lactation was excluded. Diagnoses were established on the basis of clinical symptoms, serum thyroxine and TRAb, thyroid ultrasound, and orbital computed tomography. For progressor patients, blood was drawn at the first diagnosis of hyperthyroidism, before any ophthalmopathy symptoms had appeared. Ficoll-Paque density gradient centrifugation was used to isolate PBMCs from 10 ml of fresh peripheral blood. Patients classed as progressors first received a Graves' hyperthyroidism diagnosis and then went on to develop ophthalmopathy during follow-up. Total RNA was extracted using Trizol reagent, and RNA quality was assessed on an Agilent 2100 Bioanalyzer.

General study outcomes and caveats: In validation, the model predicted progression to ophthalmopathy a median of roughly six months before onset, with roughly 70% sensitivity and 72.22% specificity. Ophthalmopathy was separated from stable hyperthyroidism by a 13 V-J signature model, with approximately 86% sensitivity and about 84% specificity obtained in cross-validation and 80%/75% obtained in testing. Most expanded thyroid clonotypes (frequency above 0.001) were also detected in blood, suggesting blood repertoires may reflect thyroid immune responses. Sample size was not statistically predetermined, and blinding of investigators to group allocation was not performed.

The junction shows trimming of 5 bases on V and 0 bases on J, and the gene matches do not reach 4 bases of it. CDR1 and CDR2, per the germline V gene, are SNHLY and FYNNEI. The CDR3 covers 15 residues, taking in both the cysteine and the phenylalanine. The sequence is cut down to CDR3 DNA, 45 bases in frame from base 1. The TCR beta CDR3 regions were amplified from RNA transcripts. The TCR CDR3 was subjected to a first round of RT-PCR using the HTBI primer set and the Qiagen OneStep RT-PCR kit. The libraries were constructed in a second round of multiplex PCR and then size-selected and purified. Libraries were sequenced paired-end with 100 bp reads on an Illumina HiSeq2000. The original methods were these. SOAPnuke was used to process the raw data, throwing out any read that contained adapters or uncalled bases, had a mean Phred below 15, or lacked an exact constant-primer or identifier match. High-quality paired reads were merged with COPE v1.2.5, and unique nucleotide sequences were defined as clonotypes. MiTCR v1.1 was used to align the clonotypes against IMGT TRBV, TRBD and TRBJ reference segments. The analysis included only V-J combinations with a frequency above 0.0001, which together covered roughly 99% of the repertoires. The TCS score was defined as the ratio of F50 (clonal expansion) to E x V (chaos), calculated using BLOSUM62-based TCRdist between CDR3 peptides within each V-J. Welch's t-statistics and random forest reduced roughly 530 V-J features to roughly 13, which were used in a naive Bayes classifier (R e1071). Through fastp at Q25 and MiXCR, TCRdb rebuilt clones from the public reads, retaining in-frame beta chains. Rows with a matching CDR3 protein are joined into one entry that keeps the most common DNA and genes. TCRdb assigned the V and J calls; the authors' analysis was not used. For this sample there are approximately 400,000 distinct CDR3 sequences; approximately 13% appear just once. About a fifth of the sample rests with the top ten.

Sequencing was carried out using blood. The chain is made from TRBV2 and TRBJ2-3; TRBD1 agrees with 8 junctional bases. This receptor was taken from a man aged 30 to 39 with Graves' hyperthyroidism that later progressed to Graves' ophthalmopathy. CDR3 protein: CASSYRQGSTDTQYF. The base sequence is TGTGCCAGCAGTTATCGACAGGGGAGCACAGATACGCAGTATTTT.